This T cell receptor beta chain came from a study of graft-versus-host responses after intestinal transplantation (dated by TCRdb to the early 2020s). About the investigation overall: Recipients received multivisceral, liver-intestinal, or isolated intestinal transplants. Anti-thymocyte globulin induction was given to all recipients, followed by maintenance tacrolimus and steroids for around three years. A peak of at least 4% donor T cells among recipient peripheral blood mononuclear cells was the definition used for donor T cell macrochimerism. Alloreactive clones were identified by sequencing pre-transplant mixed lymphocyte reaction products and comparing these products with unstimulated pre-transplant donor and recipient T cells. The cohort enrolled about two dozen intestinal transplant recipients including one retransplant, and a few patients lacking pretransplant specimens were excluded. After intestinal transplantation, graft-versus-host and host-versus-graft alloreactive T cell clones in the graft, circulation and bone marrow were tracked using bulk TCR-beta CDR3 sequencing. Rather than going through the commercial service, samples from a few later patients were sequenced in-house on an Illumina MiSeq and processed with MiXCR. The paper as a whole reports these results and caveats: GvH clones turned up in recipient bone marrow, with some appearing earlier in ileal mucosa or blood, a pattern consistent with an intestinal mucosal origin. Early after transplant, declines in HvG clones were associated with peak levels of circulating GvH clones. In patients with donor T cell macrochimerism, the allografts had high GvH to HvG T cell clonal ratios. The conclusions were limited by the relatively low number and heterogeneity of the intestinal transplant patients.

Per the germline V gene, SNHLY is the CDR1 and FYNNEI is the CDR2. V has 4 bases trimmed and J has 0 bases trimmed; junction bases matching no gene number 4. The CDR3 spans 16 residues, from the cysteine through the phenylalanine. Only the CDR3 DNA stays, 48 bases, in frame from base 1. Per the publication, the time point label means: cells obtained before transplantation from donor or recipient. CD3+CD4+ and CD3+CD8+ populations were FACS-sorted from unstimulated pre-transplant donor and recipient cells taken from spleen or lymph nodes. Library construction relied on the immunoSEQ multiplex PCR assay. For most patients, genomic DNA was isolated with the Qiagen DNeasy Blood and Tissue Kit and sent frozen to Adaptive Biotechnologies for TCR sequencing. Adaptive Biotechnologies carried out high-throughput TCR-beta CDR3 sequencing of genomic DNA for most patients. From the authors' description of their analysis: TCR sequencing data were retrieved from Adaptive's ImmunoSEQ software for more than 15 patients, whereas a few other patients were processed with MiXCR and VDJtools. To correct CD4 versus CD8 sorting errors, sequences present in both subsets at a frequency ratio below 5:1 were removed. Because the origin of CDR3 nucleotide sequences shared between donor and recipient could not be assigned, those sequences were removed. Alloreactive clones required at least 2-fold expansion over unstimulated cells and minimum CFSE-low frequency of 0.002% (template counts) or 0.001% (read counts). A clone was considered mappable if detected in the sequenced pre-transplant spleen, lymph node, or MLR CFSE-low populations of the donor or recipient. The cumulative frequency of alloreactive clones was calculated as a percentage of all sequences, weighted by copy number. TCRdb limited this immuneACCESS table to in-frame rearrangements with V and J called. A share of clones is missing; checked studies link under half to unresolved V genes, and the rest is unexplained. V, J and clone size were drawn from that table, and D and trimming were deduced from the DNA. Across this sample there are 80,000 to 95,000 clones, with approximately 94% seen only once. The ten biggest clones cover about 2% of the sample.

Comments on this clone: Its antigen is currently not known. No base quality values were provided; no much bigger clone lies one nucleotide off.

The V and J segments used are TRBV2 and TRBJ2-3; 10 junctional bases match TRBD2. The receptor's source is a human donor who received an intestinal transplant. The specimen was unstimulated CD8+ T cells sorted from spleen or lymph node cells, collected before intestinal transplant. The base sequence is TGTGCCAGCAGTGGGGGGACTAGCGTTAGCACAGATACGCAGTATTTT. Protein translation: CASSGGTSVSTDTQYF.